Shown below are 18 T cell receptor beta chains from a single sample sequenced in a study of blood T cell repertoires in COVID-19. Sequenced by immunoSEQ multiplex PCR; TCRdb stores in-frame clones only, minus some. The sample holds 200,000 to 300,000 clones; around 84% are singletons and the top ten take 4.2%. The sequencing input was peripheral blood. These receptor sequences come from a man aged 55 to 69 with acute or convalescent COVID-19.

The chain has TRBV5-1 and TRBJ2-5, with TRBD2 matching over 9 bases. Germline CDR1 SGHRS, CDR2 YFSETQ. Trimming removed 0 bases from V and 2 bases from J; junction bases left unmatched: 5. CDR3 length: 16 residues. CDR3 bases: TGCGCCAGCAGCTTGGCGTCTAGCGGGGTACAAGAGACCCAGTACTTC. Translating it yields CASSLASSGVQETQYF.

This chain uses TRBV9 with TRBJ2-7, with D maybe TRBD1 (7 bases). V dropped 4 bases and J dropped 0 bases, with 14 bases sitting between them. Germline lookup yields CDR1 SGDLS and CDR2 YYNGEE. There are 15 residues in the CDR3. The CDR3 spells CASSPYQGGSYEQYF. The CDR3 DNA sequence: TGTGCCAGCAGCCCTTACCAGGGGGGCTCCTACGAGCAGTACTTC.

This chain connects TRBV7-2 to TRBJ2-1, with 15 bases matching TRBD2. V lost 5 bases and J lost 13; bases outside the gene matches: 15. The CDR3 runs 17 residues. CDR1 SGHTA and CDR2 FQGNSA come from the germline V gene. DNA for the CDR3: TGTGCCAGCAGCCCAGCTTTCGGACTAGCGGGAGGGCCAGAACAGTTCTTC. As protein: CASSPAFGLAGGPEQFF.

The chain carries TRBV9 and TRBJ2-2; the match to TRBD2 covers 8 bases. Trimming at V came to 2 bases and at J to 5 bases, leaving 11 bases not matched to a gene. The V gene's germline CDR1 is SGDLS and CDR2 YYNGEE. The CDR3 sequence is 17 residues long. CDR3 residues: CASSVTSGGLWTGELFF. The CDR3, as DNA: TGTGCCAGCAGCGTTACCAGCGGGGGCCTTTGGACCGGGGAGCTGTTTTTT.

The chain is built from TRBV2 and TRBJ2-3, with no clear D. Germline CDR1 is SNHLY and CDR2 is FYNNEI. Trimming left V 6 bases short and J 1 base short, with 8 bases between. The CDR3 has 13 amino acids. The CDR3 spells CASRFGGTDTQYF. The CDR3 DNA sequence: TGTGCCAGCAGATTCGGAGGCACAGATACGCAGTATTTT.

On this clone: The sample holds other DNA sequences that translate to the same CDR3. J is TRBJ1-2 and V is TRBV20-1, with TRBD1 matching over 7 bases. CDR3 length: 11 residues. The germline V gene encodes CDR1 DFQATT and CDR2 SNEGSKA (reference sequence). The V segment lost 5 bases and the J segment 3 bases; nucleotides outside the gene matches: 0. The CDR3 DNA follows: TGCAGTGCTGGGACAGACTATGGCTACACCTTC. Its translation: CSAGTDYGYTF.

The chain recombines TRBV14 with TRBJ2-3; maybe TRBD2 (6 bases). This CDR3 contains 16 residues. The germline V and J ends were trimmed by 2 bases and 0 bases, with 12 bases remaining between them. CDR1 is SGHDN, CDR2 FVKESK, per germline. CDR3 nucleotide sequence: TGTGCCAGCAGCCAACTGGGGACTTCTAGCACAGATACGCAGTATTTT. This gives the protein CASSQLGTSSTDTQYF.

The chain combines TRBV5-1 with TRBJ2-3, with 8 bases identical to TRBD2. The CDR3 length is 15 residues. The ends lost 6 bases at V and 6 bases at J; junction bases unmatched: 12. Germline CDR1 SGHRS, CDR2 YFSETQ. CDR3 amino acids: CASTFQRGPGDTQYF. CDR3 coding DNA: TGCGCCAGCACCTTTCAGCGGGGGCCGGGGGATACGCAGTATTTT.

The chain joins TRBV11-2 to TRBJ2-1; 13 bases match TRBD2. After removal of 0 bases from V and 5 bases from J, the junction contained 7 bases not matched to a gene. In germline, CDR1 is SGHAT, CDR2 FQNNGV. The CDR3 consists of 18 residues. This CDR3 reads CASSLDGTSGTVHNEQFF. The DNA for the CDR3 is TGTGCCAGCAGCTTAGACGGGACTAGCGGGACCGTTCACAATGAGCAGTTCTTC.

This clone was recorded only once. V is TRBV6-5 and J is TRBJ1-3; D is undetermined. Germline loops: CDR1 MNHEY, CDR2 SVGAGI. Trimming left V 6 bases short and J 4 bases short, with 13 bases between. This CDR3 has 14 residues. This CDR3 reads CASSKTTRGNTIYF. The CDR3 DNA is TGTGCCAGCAGCAAGACAACCCGCGGAAACACCATATATTTT.

The chain recombines TRBV7-9 with TRBJ2-1; 8 bases line up with TRBD1. V lost 1 base to trimming and J lost 7 bases; unmatched junction nucleotides: 6. There are 15 residues in the CDR3. Germline-derived CDR1 and CDR2 are SEHNR and FQNEAQ (reference sequence). CDR3 amino acids: CASSLGRGQENEQFF. In DNA, the CDR3 is TGTGCCAGCAGCTTAGGCAGGGGGCAGGAGAATGAGCAGTTCTTC. Drawing the rest from reference TRBV7-9 and TRBJ2-1, the complete variable domain is DTGVSQNPRHKITKRGQNVTFRCDPISEHNRLYWYRQTLGQGPEFLTYFQNEAQLEKSRLLSDRFSAERPKGSFSTLEIQRTEQGDSAMYLCASSLGRGQENEQFFGPGTRLTVL.

J is TRBJ2-3 and V is TRBV18, with D possibly being TRBD2 (6 bases). Germline V gene sequence: CDR1 KGHSH, CDR2 LQKENI. V gave up 2 bases and J gave up 6 bases, with 9 bases separating them. CDR3 size: 13 residues. CDR3 DNA sequence: TGTGCCAGCTCACCAAGACTAGTGGATACGCAGTATTTT. Its translation: CASSPRLVDTQYF.

V and J are TRBV19 and TRBJ2-3; D may be TRBD2 (6 bases). The germline V and J ends were trimmed by 7 bases and 1 base, with 9 bases remaining between them. CDR3 length: 13 residues. The germline gives CDR1 LNHDA, CDR2 SQIVND (reference sequence). CDR3 DNA sequence: TGTGCCAGTAAAGGGGAGGGCACAGATACGCAGTATTTT. Its translation is CASKGEGTDTQYF.

A word on this clone: Other DNA variants within this sample encode the same CDR3. This sequence joins TRBV6-2 or TRBV6-3 and TRBJ2-7; the D is unclear. Trimming removed 6 bases at V and 2 bases at J, with 8 bases between. The CDR3 totals 12 residues. The germline CDR1 and CDR2 sequences are MNHEY and SVGEGT. The CDR3 DNA follows: TGTGCCAGCAGCGGTAGTGCCTACGAGCAGTACTTC. Protein sequence: CASSGSAYEQYF.

In its sample, this clone was seen a few times. V usage is TRBV5-1 and J usage is TRBJ2-2; D remains ambiguous. The V gene lost 0 bases and the J gene lost 5 bases, with 5 bases spanning the gap. The CDR3 spans 13 residues. Germline V gives CDR1 SGHRS, CDR2 YFSETQ. CDR3 sequence (DNA): TGCGCCAGCAGCTTGGAGAGGACCGGGGAGCTGTTTTTT. Protein sequence: CASSLERTGELFF.

J is TRBJ1-1 and V is TRBV5-6; D remains ambiguous. The CDR3 sequence is 18 residues long. The ends were cut back, 0 bases at V and 1 base at J, with 19 bases in the middle. In germline, CDR1 is SGHDT, CDR2 YYEEEE. The CDR3 bases are TGTGCCAGCAGCTTGGATTTGACCTTTACAGACCAGAACACTGAAGCTTTCTTT. It specifies CASSLDLTFTDQNTEAFF.

The chain links TRBV27 to TRBJ2-4; 14 bases align to TRBD2. The germline CDR1 and CDR2 sequences are MNHEY and SMNVEV (reference sequence). There are 19 residues in the CDR3. The J segment lost 6 bases and the V segment lost 3 bases, leaving 13 bases of the junction unmatched. This CDR3 reads CASSFKGGLAGVSGNIQYF. In nucleotides, the CDR3 is TGTGCCAGCAGTTTTAAGGGGGGACTAGCGGGAGTATCGGGAAACATTCAGTACTTC.

CDR3 DNA: TGTGCCAGCTCGGACAGGGTGAGGGAAAAACTGTTTTTT. It specifies CASSDRVREKLFF. V usage is TRBV2 and J usage is TRBJ1-4; 8 bases map to TRBD1. J was trimmed by 8 bases and V by 8 bases; bases with no gene match: 7. The CDR3 has 13 amino acids. Germline assignment: CDR1 SNHLY and CDR2 FYNNEI.